This T cell receptor (beta chain) was found in a study of beta chain features in type 1 diabetes. Regarding the study as a whole: Within each of all four CD4+ subsets, Type 1 diabetes patients had TCRB CDR3s that were moderately but significantly shorter.

Sequenced material consisted of expressed TCRB transcripts (all of the isolated RNA was reverse transcribed). The protocol was immunoSEQ multiplex PCR, while the TCRdb copy is restricted to in-frame clones and leaves out a portion. Here the sample spans hundreds of thousands of clones, around an eighth being singletons. Remarks on this clone: Its target is unknown.

The CDR3 spans 14 residues. The germline V gene has CDR1 SGHRS and CDR2 YFSETQ. V gave up 0 bases and J gave up 5 bases, with 11 bases separating them. The sequence was collected from a man in his late teens or twenties with type 1 diabetes. The sample consisted of naive CD4+ T cells from blood. The J gene is TRBJ1-1, the V gene TRBV5-1; tentative D call: TRBD1 (5 bases). In DNA form, the CDR3 reads TGCGCCAGCAGCTTGGGACAGAGGGTTACTGAAGCTTTCTTT. Translating gives CASSLGQRVTEAFF.